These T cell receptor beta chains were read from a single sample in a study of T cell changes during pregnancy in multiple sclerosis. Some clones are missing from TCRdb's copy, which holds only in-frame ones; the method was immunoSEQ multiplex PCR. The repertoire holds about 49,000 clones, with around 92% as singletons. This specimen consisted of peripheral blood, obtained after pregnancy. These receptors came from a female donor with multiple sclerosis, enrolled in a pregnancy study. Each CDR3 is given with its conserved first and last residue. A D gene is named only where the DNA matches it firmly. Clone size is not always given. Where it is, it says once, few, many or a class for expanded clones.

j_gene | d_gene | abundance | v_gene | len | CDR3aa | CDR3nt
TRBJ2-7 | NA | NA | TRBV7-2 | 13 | CASSLPGTYEQYF | TGTGCCAGCAGCTTACCAGGAACCTACGAGCAGTACTTC
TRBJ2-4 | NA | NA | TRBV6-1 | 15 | CASSPQSGVPNIQYF | TGTGCCAGCAGTCCCCAATCGGGGGTTCCAAACATTCAGTACTTC
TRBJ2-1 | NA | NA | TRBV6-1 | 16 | CASSEAPPGGYNEQFF | TGTGCCAGCAGTGAAGCGCCACCTGGAGGCTACAATGAGCAGTTCTTC
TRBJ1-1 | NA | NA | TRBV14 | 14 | CASSHYVPAAEAFF | TGTGCCAGCAGCCACTATGTCCCCGCCGCTGAAGCTTTCTTT
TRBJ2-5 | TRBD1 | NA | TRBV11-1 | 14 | CASSLQGGQETQYF | TGTGCCAGCAGCCTACAGGGGGGACAAGAGACCCAGTACTTC
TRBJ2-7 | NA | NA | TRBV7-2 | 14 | CASSFSPESYEQYF | TGTGCCAGCAGCTTCAGCCCGGAGTCCTACGAGCAGTACTTC
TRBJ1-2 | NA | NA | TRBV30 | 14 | CAWTPGGANYGYTF | TGTGCCTGGACCCCCGGGGGGGCCAACTATGGCTACACCTTC
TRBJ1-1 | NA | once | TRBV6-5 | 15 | CASSYSTTGGTEAFF | TGTGCCAGCAGTTATTCCACGACAGGCGGCACTGAAGCTTTCTTT
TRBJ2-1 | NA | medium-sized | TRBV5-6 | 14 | CASSWWRGANEQFF | TGTGCCAGCAGCTGGTGGAGGGGCGCCAATGAGCAGTTCTTC
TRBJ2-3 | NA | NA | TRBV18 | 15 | CASSPPGRGTDTQYF | TGTGCCAGCTCACCACCGGGAAGGGGGACAGATACGCAGTATTTT
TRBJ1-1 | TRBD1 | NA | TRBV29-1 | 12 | CSTHRGSTEAFF | TGCAGCACCCACAGGGGATCCACTGAAGCTTTCTTT
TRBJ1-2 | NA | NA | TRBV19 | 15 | CASRSVGRGDYGYTF | TGTGCCAGTAGATCCGTGGGCAGGGGCGACTATGGCTACACCTTC
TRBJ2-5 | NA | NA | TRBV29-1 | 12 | CSVDLGQETQYF | TGCAGCGTTGACCTAGGACAAGAGACCCAGTACTTC
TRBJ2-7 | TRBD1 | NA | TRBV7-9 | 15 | CASSFGTGAAMEQYF | TGTGCCAGCAGCTTTGGGACAGGGGCCGCCATGGAGCAGTACTTC
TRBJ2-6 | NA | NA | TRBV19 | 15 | CASRRKQSGANVLTF | TGTGCCAGCCGGCGGAAACAATCTGGGGCCAACGTCCTGACTTTC
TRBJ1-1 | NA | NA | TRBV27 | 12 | CASSLVRGEAFF | TGTGCCAGCAGTTTGGTCCGAGGTGAAGCTTTCTTT
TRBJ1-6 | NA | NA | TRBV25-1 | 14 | CASSESTPYSPLHF | TGTGCCAGCAGTGAAAGTACTCCATATTCACCCCTCCACTTT
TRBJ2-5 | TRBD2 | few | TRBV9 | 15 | CASSVGGGGGETQYF | TGTGCCAGCAGCGTAGGAGGCGGGGGGGGAGAGACCCAGTACTTC
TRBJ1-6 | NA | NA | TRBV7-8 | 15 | CASSPDRNYNSPLHF | TGTGCCAGCAGCCCCGACAGGAACTATAATTCACCCCTCCACTTT
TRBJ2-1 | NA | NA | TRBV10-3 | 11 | CAISERDEQFF | TGTGCCATCAGTGAGCGAGATGAGCAGTTCTTC
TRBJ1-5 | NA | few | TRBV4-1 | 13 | CASSNSANQPQHF | TGCGCCAGCAGCAACTCCGCAAATCAGCCCCAGCATTTT
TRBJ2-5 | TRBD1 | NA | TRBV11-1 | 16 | CASSLWFGTGQETQYF | TGTGCCAGCAGCTTATGGTTCGGGACAGGCCAAGAGACCCAGTACTTC
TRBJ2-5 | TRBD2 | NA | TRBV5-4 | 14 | CASSLRASGETQYF | TGTGCCAGCAGCTTGAGAGCTAGCGGGGAGACCCAGTACTTC
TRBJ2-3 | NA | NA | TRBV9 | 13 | CASSGDWADTQYF | TGTGCCAGCAGCGGGGACTGGGCAGATACGCAGTATTTT
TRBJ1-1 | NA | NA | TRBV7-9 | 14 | CASSDKAQNTEAFF | TGTGCCAGCAGCGACAAAGCACAGAACACTGAAGCTTTCTTT
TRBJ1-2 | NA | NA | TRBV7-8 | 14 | CASSPGRGEAGYTF | TGTGCCAGCAGCCCAGGCAGGGGAGAGGCTGGCTACACCTTC
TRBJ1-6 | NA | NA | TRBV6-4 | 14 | CASSEDGGDSPLHF | TGTGCCAGCAGTGAGGACGGGGGGGATTCACCCCTCCACTTT
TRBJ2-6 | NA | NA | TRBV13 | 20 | CASSSSPTPTANSGANVLTF | TGTGCCAGCAGCTCCTCCCCCACACCGACAGCCAACTCTGGGGCCAACGTCCTGACTTTC
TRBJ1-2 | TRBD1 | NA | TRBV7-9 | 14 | CASSYGTGPYGYTF | TGTGCCAGCAGCTACGGGACAGGTCCCTATGGCTACACCTTC
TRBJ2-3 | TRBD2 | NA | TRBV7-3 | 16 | CASSGGISGGADTQYF | TGTGCCAGCAGCGGAGGGATTAGCGGGGGGGCGGATACGCAGTATTTT
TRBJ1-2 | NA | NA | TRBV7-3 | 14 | CASSLNSRLNGYTF | TGTGCCAGCAGCTTAAACAGCCGCCTGAATGGCTACACCTTC
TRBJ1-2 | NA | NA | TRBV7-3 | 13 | CASSLSAGAPYTF | TGTGCCAGCAGCTTAAGTGCAGGGGCGCCCTACACCTTC
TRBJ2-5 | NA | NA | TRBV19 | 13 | CASSIVSGETQYF | TGTGCCAGTAGTATAGTCTCGGGGGAGACCCAGTACTTC
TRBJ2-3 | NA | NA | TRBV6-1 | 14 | CASSHQSGADTQYF | TGTGCCAGCAGTCACCAGTCCGGGGCAGATACGCAGTATTTT
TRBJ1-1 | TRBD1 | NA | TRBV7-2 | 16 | CASSSQGALPNTEAFF | TGTGCCAGCAGCTCACAGGGGGCCCTTCCGAACACTGAAGCTTTCTTT
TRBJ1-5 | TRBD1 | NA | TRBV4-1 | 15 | CASSQRQGLFQPQHF | TGCGCCAGCAGCCAGCGACAGGGGCTTTTTCAGCCCCAGCATTTT
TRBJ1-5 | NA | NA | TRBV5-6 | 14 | CASSAEGGGKPQHF | TGTGCCAGCAGCGCGGAGGGGGGGGGCAAGCCCCAGCATTTT
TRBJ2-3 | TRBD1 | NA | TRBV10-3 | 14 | CAISAGTATDTQYF | TGTGCCATCAGTGCCGGGACAGCCACAGATACGCAGTATTTT
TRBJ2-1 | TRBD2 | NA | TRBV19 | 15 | CASSISGDSYNEQFF | TGTGCCAGTAGCATTAGCGGGGACTCCTACAATGAGCAGTTCTTC
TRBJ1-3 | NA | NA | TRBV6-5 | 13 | CASRPGTGNTIYF | TGTGCCAGCAGACCGGGGACAGGAAACACCATATATTTT
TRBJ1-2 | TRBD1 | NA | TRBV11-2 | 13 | CASSVTGGYGYTF | TGTGCCAGCAGCGTGACAGGGGGCTATGGCTACACCTTC
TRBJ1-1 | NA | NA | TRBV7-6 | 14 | CASSLEGEGTEAFF | TGTGCCAGCAGCTTAGAGGGGGAAGGAACTGAAGCTTTCTTT
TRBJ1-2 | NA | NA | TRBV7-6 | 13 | CASSLDRVGGYTF | TGTGCCAGCAGCTTAGATCGGGTTGGTGGCTACACCTTC
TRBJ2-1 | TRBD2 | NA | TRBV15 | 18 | CATSSRLAGGQMYNEQFF | TGTGCCACCAGCAGTCGACTAGCGGGGGGCCAGATGTACAATGAGCAGTTCTTC
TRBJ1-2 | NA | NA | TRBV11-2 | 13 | CASSSTTNYGYTF | TGTGCCAGCAGCTCGACTACTAACTATGGCTACACCTTC
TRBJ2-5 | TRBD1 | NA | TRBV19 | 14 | CASTMTGGGETQYF | TGTGCCAGTACCATGACAGGGGGCGGGGAGACCCAGTACTTC
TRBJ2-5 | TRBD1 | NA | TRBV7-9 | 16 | CASSLAGDRAQETQYF | TGTGCCAGCAGCTTAGCCGGGGACAGGGCCCAAGAGACCCAGTACTTC
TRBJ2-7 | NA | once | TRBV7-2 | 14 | CASSQHSGSGEQYF | TGTGCCAGCAGCCAACATTCGGGGTCCGGCGAGCAGTACTTC
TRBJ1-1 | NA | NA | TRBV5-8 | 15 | CASSLDRAMRTEAFF | TGTGCCAGCAGCTTGGACAGGGCTATGCGGACTGAAGCTTTCTTT
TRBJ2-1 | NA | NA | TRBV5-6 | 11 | CASSFRGVQFF | TGTGCCAGCAGCTTTAGAGGAGTGCAGTTCTTC
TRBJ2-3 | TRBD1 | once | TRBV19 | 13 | CATTTGATDTQYF | TGTGCCACGACGACAGGGGCGACAGATACGCAGTATTTT
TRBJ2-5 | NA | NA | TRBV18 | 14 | CASSPPYSQETQYF | TGTGCCAGCTCACCACCGTACAGCCAAGAGACCCAGTACTTC